The rows below give T cell receptor beta chains drawn from one sample of a study of T cells in Graves' hyperthyroidism and ophthalmopathy. One entry per CDR3 protein, called by TCRdb with MiXCR from the multiplex PCR reads. Of under 400,000 distinct CDR3 sequences in the sample, around 18% were seen once. The sequencing input was blood. These receptors were collected from a woman aged 40 to 55 with Graves' ophthalmopathy. CDR3s include the opening cysteine and the closing phenylalanine or tryptophan. D genes are given only for firm matches. The size field is filled for only some rows; it gives once, few, many or a size class.

TRBV30	TRBJ1-5	.	.	CAWSEGGNQPQHF	TGTGCCTGGAGTGAGGGGGGCAATCAGCCCCAGCATTTT
TRBV6-1	TRBJ1-3	.	.	CASSERATSGNTIYF	TGTGCCAGCAGTGAAAGGGCGACCTCTGGAAACACCATATATTTT
TRBV29-1	TRBJ1-2	many	.	CSVTGRTDNYGYTF	TGCAGCGTTACGGGACGGACAGACAACTATGGCTACACCTTC
TRBV28	TRBJ1-1	many	TRBD1	CASAAGGRNTEAFF	TGTGCCAGCGCGGCAGGGGGAAGAAACACTGAAGCTTTCTTT
TRBV19	TRBJ1-5	.	.	CASSRLDLNQPQHF	TGTGCCAGTAGTAGGCTGGACTTGAATCAGCCCCAGCATTTT
TRBV18	TRBJ2-7	.	.	CASSTGPPRGLEQYF	TGTGCCAGCTCAACGGGACCGCCAAGAGGGCTCGAGCAGTACTTC
TRBV6-1	TRBJ2-7	.	.	CASTNPQDYEQYF	TGTGCCAGCACCAACCCACAGGACTACGAGCAGTACTTC
TRBV6-2/TRBV6-3	TRBJ1-1	many	.	CASSYGVTEAFF	TGTGCCAGCAGTTACGGGGTGACTGAAGCTTTCTTT
TRBV29-1	TRBJ2-2	many	.	CSVGLGTGELFF	TGCAGCGTTGGTTTGGGCACCGGGGAGCTGTTTTTT
TRBV27	TRBJ1-1	many	.	CASSVPGPNTEAFF	TGTGCCAGCAGTGTGCCGGGCCCGAACACTGAAGCTTTCTTT
TRBV5-1	TRBJ2-7	many	.	CASSLAGGRAFHEQYF	TGCGCCAGCAGCTTGGCCGGGGGGCGAGCATTCCACGAGCAGTACTTC
TRBV27	TRBJ1-5	.	.	CASSLMGGGQPQHF	TGTGCCAGCAGTTTAATGGGAGGAGGTCAGCCCCAGCATTTT
TRBV11-2	TRBJ2-2	many	.	CASSLERASSNGELFF	TGTGCCAGCAGCTTAGAACGGGCGAGTAGTAACGGGGAGCTGTTTTTT
TRBV19	TRBJ1-5	many	.	CASSSTDSLAYSNQPQHF	TGTGCCAGTAGTTCAACAGACAGCCTGGCCTATAGCAATCAGCCCCAGCATTTT